This is a list of T cell receptor beta chains from one sample in a study of shared clonotypes between healthy human individuals. Assay used: immunoSEQ multiplex PCR; TCRdb lists only in-frame clones, some missing. In the table there are 660,000 or so clones, 95% to 96% of which are singletons. Sequences were obtained from naive CD8+ T cells sorted from blood. These receptors all stem from a woman in her 30s in good health. Both conserved end residues are part of each CDR3. D genes are given only for firm matches. Not all rows give a size; the values are once, few, many and, for expanded clones, a class.

j_gene	abundance	d_gene	v_gene	CDR3nt	CDR3aa
TRBJ2-1	.	.	TRBV4-1	TGCGCCAGCAGCCAAGGGGAATACAATGAGCAGTTCTTC	CASSQGEYNEQFF
TRBJ1-2	.	.	TRBV9	TGTGCCAGCAGCGTAGTAAGGACAGCCGATTATGGCTACACCTTC	CASSVVRTADYGYTF
TRBJ2-2	once	.	TRBV15	TGTGCCACCAGCAGATTACCTGCGAACACCGGGGAGCTGTTTTTT	CATSRLPANTGELFF
TRBJ2-3	.	.	TRBV5-1	TGCGCCAGCAGCTTGAGCGGGAGCACAGATACGCAGTATTTT	CASSLSGSTDTQYF
TRBJ1-1	.	.	TRBV5-6	TGTGCCAGCAGCGTGCGACAGAGGTCCACTGAAGCTTTCTTT	CASSVRQRSTEAFF
TRBJ2-7	.	TRBD2	TRBV29-1	TGCAGCGTTGAAACCCCGGCTAGCGGGACTCTCGAGCAGTACTTC	CSVETPASGTLEQYF
TRBJ2-7	.	TRBD1	TRBV28	TGTGCCAGCAGGCCCCGGACAGGGAACCCCTACGAGCAGTACTTC	CASRPRTGNPYEQYF
TRBJ2-7	.	.	TRBV6-1	TGTGCCAGCAGTACCCACGGGGACCACTCCTACGAGCAGTACTTC	CASSTHGDHSYEQYF
TRBJ2-1	.	.	TRBV4-2	TGTGCCAGCAGTCCTAGGGACAATGAGCAGTTCTTC	CASSPRDNEQFF
TRBJ2-2	.	TRBD2	TRBV6-4	TGTGCCAGCAGTGGACTAGCGGGAGGGGTCGGGGAGCTGTTTTTT	CASSGLAGGVGELFF
TRBJ2-1	once	TRBD2	TRBV9	TGTGCCAGCAGCGTACAGCGGGAGGAGGCCCAGTTCTTC	CASSVQREEAQFF
TRBJ2-1	.	.	TRBV28	TGTGCCAGCAGTTTATATTCCGGGAAGACCTACAATGAGCAGTTCTTC	CASSLYSGKTYNEQFF
TRBJ1-1	.	.	TRBV7-9	TGTGCCAGCAGCCCGACGGGACCTACGAACACTGAAGCTTTCTTT	CASSPTGPTNTEAFF
TRBJ2-1	.	TRBD2	TRBV7-8	TGTGCCAGCAGCTCGTTACCGGGACTATGGAACCACAATGAGCAGTTCTTC	CASSSLPGLWNHNEQFF
TRBJ2-7	.	.	TRBV13	TGTGCCAGCAGCTTAGGGGGTCGGGCCTACGAGCAGTACTTC	CASSLGGRAYEQYF
TRBJ2-3	.	.	TRBV9	TGTGCCAGCCTCCGGACGAGGCGGCCAGAGGGAAGCCATACGCAGTATTTT	CASLRTRRPEGSHTQYF
TRBJ2-1	.	.	TRBV20-1	TGCAGTGCTAAGAGCGGGTCGGGGCAGTTCTTC	CSAKSGSGQFF
TRBJ2-7	.	TRBD1	TRBV28	TGTGCCAGCCGTTGGACAGGGTTCGGGGAGCAGTACTTC	CASRWTGFGEQYF
TRBJ2-5	.	TRBD2	TRBV7-8	TGTGCCAGCAGCTTAGTACTAGCGGGGCTCCAAGAGACCCAGTACTTC	CASSLVLAGLQETQYF
TRBJ2-7	.	TRBD2	TRBV2	TGTGCCAGCAGAACGACTAGCGGGAGTAACGAGCAGTACTTC	CASRTTSGSNEQYF
TRBJ2-7	.	TRBD1	TRBV7-6	TGTGCCAGCAGCTTAGAAGGGGGGACAGGGTTCGACGAGCAGTACTTC	CASSLEGGTGFDEQYF
TRBJ2-7	.	TRBD1	TRBV28	TGTGCCAGCAGAGAACCGGGACAGGAGATCTACGAGCAGTACTTC	CASREPGQEIYEQYF
TRBJ1-4	.	.	TRBV4-1	TGCGCCAGCAGCCAAGAAGGTGAAAAACTGTTTTTT	CASSQEGEKLFF
TRBJ2-6	.	.	TRBV11-2	TGTGCCAGCAGCTTACTAGCTGGGGCCAACGTCCTGACTTTC	CASSLLAGANVLTF
TRBJ2-3	.	.	TRBV27	TGTGCCAGCAACACTCGGGGTCCAGATACGCAGTATTTT	CASNTRGPDTQYF
TRBJ2-7	.	.	TRBV4-2	TGTGCCAGCAGCGAAACTAGCTCCTACGAGCAGTACTTC	CASSETSSYEQYF
TRBJ1-1	.	TRBD1	TRBV7-9	TGTGCCAGCAGTCGATCAGGGGGCTTCACTGAAGCTTTCTTT	CASSRSGGFTEAFF
TRBJ2-5	.	TRBD2	TRBV15	TGTGCCACCAGCAGAGATTTCGGGCGGGAGGGCCAGAAGACCCAGTACTTC	CATSRDFGREGQKTQYF
TRBJ2-2	.	TRBD1	TRBV11-3	TGTGCCAGCAGCTCTAGATCGACAGGGCCAACGGGCGGGGAGCTGTTTTTT	CASSSRSTGPTGGELFF
TRBJ1-5	.	.	TRBV7-9	TGTGCCAGCAGCTTAGAGGGACGAGGGAATCAGCCCCAGCATTTT	CASSLEGRGNQPQHF
TRBJ2-7	.	.	TRBV6-1	TGTGCCAGCAGTATTACTACCGGGACGGGATACGAGCAGTACTTC	CASSITTGTGYEQYF
TRBJ2-7	.	TRBD2	TRBV7-9	TGTGCCAGCAGCTTAGCGGGAGAGACTAGCGGGGCGCGTTTGTACGAGCAGTACTTC	CASSLAGETSGARLYEQYF
TRBJ1-2	.	.	TRBV20-1	TGCAGTGCTAGAGGCGAAAACGGCTACACCTTC	CSARGENGYTF
TRBJ1-5	few	.	TRBV28	TGTGCCAGCAGCCAAACAAGGTTACAGCCCCAGCATTTT	CASSQTRLQPQHF
TRBJ2-4	.	.	TRBV4-1	TGCGCCAGCAGCCAGGGGCCCAAAAACATTCAGTACTTC	CASSQGPKNIQYF
TRBJ2-7	.	TRBD1	TRBV5-6	TGTGCCAGCAGCTTGCAAGGGGGACAGGGCTACGAGCAGTACTTC	CASSLQGGQGYEQYF
TRBJ2-1	.	.	TRBV14	TGTGCCAGCAGCCAGCTACCCTACAATGAGCAGTTCTTC	CASSQLPYNEQFF
TRBJ2-7	.	.	TRBV13	TGTGCCAGCACCCAGGGTGGTTCAGCCTACGAGCAGTACTTC	CASTQGGSAYEQYF
TRBJ1-6	.	TRBD1	TRBV30	TGTGCCTGGGCCGGGACAGGGGGCGTCGGGGGCTCACCCCTCCACTTT	CAWAGTGGVGGSPLHF
TRBJ2-1	.	TRBD2	TRBV9	TGTGCCAGCAGCGGGGGACTAGCGGCCCCCTACAATGAGCAGTTCTTC	CASSGGLAAPYNEQFF
TRBJ2-7	.	TRBD1	TRBV19	TGTGCCAGTAGTATAGGACAGGGGTCGGTCTACGAGCAGTACTTC	CASSIGQGSVYEQYF
TRBJ2-7	once	.	TRBV25-1	TGTGCCAGCAGTGTGGGGCTAGTCGGCGAGCAGTACTTC	CASSVGLVGEQYF
TRBJ2-2	.	.	TRBV21-1	TGTGCCAGCACCTCGGGAGGAGGGTACACCGGGGAGCTGTTTTTT	CASTSGGGYTGELFF
TRBJ1-1	.	.	TRBV7-8	TGTGCCAGCTTTGGGGGTACTGAAGCTTTCTTT	CASFGGTEAFF
TRBJ2-7	.	.	TRBV27	TGTGCCAGCAGTTTATATCGCGGCGGCTCCTACGAGCAGTACTTC	CASSLYRGGSYEQYF
TRBJ1-2	.	.	TRBV19	TGTGCCAGTAGTAAACCCCCGGGTGCCATGGGGTGGACGGCTGGCTACACCTTC	CASSKPPGAMGWTAGYTF
TRBJ1-2	.	.	TRBV27	TGTGCCAGCAGTCCGGGGGGGATTAACTATGGCTACACCTTC	CASSPGGINYGYTF
TRBJ2-1	.	.	TRBV28	TGTGCCAGCAGTTTGGTGAGTAGCTACAATGAGCAGTTCTTC	CASSLVSSYNEQFF
TRBJ2-1	.	.	TRBV27	TGTGCCAGCGCCAATGGGCCGAAATCCTACAATGAGCAGTTCTTC	CASANGPKSYNEQFF
TRBJ2-7	.	TRBD2	TRBV13	TGTGCCAGCAGCCCCCCGTCTAGCGGGAAAATCCAGTACTTC	CASSPPSSGKIQYF
TRBJ2-7	once	TRBD1	TRBV25-1	TGTGCCAGCAGTGACCCCGGGACAGGGGAAGGCGACGAGCAGTACTTC	CASSDPGTGEGDEQYF
TRBJ2-7	.	TRBD2	TRBV4-1	TGCGCCAGCAGCCCTCGACTAGCGGGAGTCTACGAGCAGTACTTC	CASSPRLAGVYEQYF
TRBJ1-5	few	.	TRBV12-5	TGTGCTAGTGGGCAAAATCAGCCCCAGCATTTT	CASGQNQPQHF
TRBJ1-1	few	.	TRBV14	TGTGCCAGCAGCAACAGGAGAGACACTGAAGCTTTCTTT	CASSNRRDTEAFF
TRBJ2-7	.	.	TRBV6-6	TGTGCCAGCAGTGACTCGGGACTCTACTACGAGCAGTACTTC	CASSDSGLYYEQYF
TRBJ1-4	.	.	TRBV11-2	TGTGCCAGCAGCTTATCCCCAGAAACTAATGAAAAACTGTTTTTT	CASSLSPETNEKLFF
TRBJ2-7	.	.	TRBV10-2	TGCGCCAGCAGTGAGCATCCGGGGATGGGCGAGCAGTACTTC	CASSEHPGMGEQYF
TRBJ2-1	.	.	TRBV14	TGTGCCAGCAGCCAAGAAGGTCTAGCGCCCTACAATGAGCAGTTCTTC	CASSQEGLAPYNEQFF
TRBJ2-5	.	TRBD2	TRBV7-8	TGTGCCAGCAGCTTGACTAGCGGGAGGGCCCTAAAGGACCAAGAGACCCAGTACTTC	CASSLTSGRALKDQETQYF